Shown below are 7 T cell receptor beta chains from a single sample sequenced in a study of blood T cell repertoires in COVID-19. The repertoire was sequenced with immunoSEQ multiplex PCR; TCRdb's copy has only in-frame clones and lacks some. The table records about 190,000 clones, around 86% of them present only once. Sequences were obtained from peripheral blood. Receptors were obtained from a man aged 35 to 55 with acute or convalescent COVID-19.

The J gene is TRBJ2-2, the V gene TRBV3-1 (or the pseudogene TRBV3-2); 7 nucleotides match TRBD1. The CDR3 totals 15 residues. V lost 5 bases to trimming and J lost 5 bases; unmatched junction nucleotides: 8. Germline V gene data show CDR1 as LGHDT and CDR2 as YNNKEL (reference sequence). The CDR3 region has the DNA TGTGCCAGCAGCGAACAATGGGACAGAACCGGGGAGCTGTTTTTT. It specifies CASSEQWDRTGELFF.

The V and J genes are TRBV7-9 and TRBJ1-2, with TRBD1 matching 7 bases. Looked up from germline, CDR1 is SEHNR and CDR2 is FQNEAQ (reference sequence). V trimming: 3 bases; J trimming: 3 bases; junction bases outside the gene matches: 4. The CDR3 covers 14 residues. The CDR3 loop is CASSFLGTDYGYTF. The CDR3 DNA sequence: TGTGCCAGCAGCTTTCTAGGGACAGACTATGGCTACACCTTC.

V gene TRBV27 combines with J gene TRBJ2-3; 9 bases are shared with TRBD2. The CDR3 is 15 amino acids. The V segment lost 8 bases and the J segment 5 bases; nucleotides outside the gene matches: 11. The germline V gene has CDR1 MNHEY and CDR2 SMNVEV (reference sequence). The CDR3 region is CASGRGGSRGDTQYF. Here the CDR3 DNA reads TGTGCCAGCGGGCGGGGGGGAAGTCGTGGAGATACGCAGTATTTT.

The chain recombines TRBV5-4 with TRBJ2-7, with D possibly matching TRBD1 (5 bases). This CDR3 comprises 13 residues. CDR1 is SGHNT, CDR2 YYREEE, per germline (reference sequence). The V gene lost 4 bases and the J gene lost 2 bases, with 10 bases spanning the gap. The CDR3 sequence is CASSGRVPYEQYF. The CDR3, as DNA: TGTGCCAGCAGCGGCAGGGTTCCCTACGAGCAGTACTTC. The full variable domain, with the rest looked up from reference TRBV5-4 and TRBJ2-7, is ETGVTQSPTHLIKTRGQQVTLRCSSQSGHNTVSWYQQALGQGPQFIFQYYREEENGRGNFPPRFSGLQFPNYSSELNVNALELDDSALYLCASSGRVPYEQYFGPGTRLTVT.

This chain connects TRBV11-2 to TRBJ2-1; 7 bases are a match to TRBD2. After removal of 1 base from V and 6 bases from J, the junction contained 0 bases not matched to a gene. This CDR3 has 13 residues. From germline, CDR1 is SGHAT and CDR2 FQNNGV. Here the CDR3 reads CASSLGTSNEQFF. CDR3 in DNA: TGTGCCAGCAGCTTAGGGACTAGCAATGAGCAGTTCTTC.

The genes are TRBV7-2 and TRBJ1-1; 7 bases align to TRBD1. The J segment lost 2 bases and the V segment lost 5 bases, leaving 8 bases of the junction unmatched. Germline V CDR1 and CDR2: SGHTA, FQGNSA. The CDR3 runs 15 residues. The CDR3 here is CASSARGTANTEAFF. CDR3 nucleotides: TGTGCCAGCAGCGCAAGGGGGACAGCTAACACTGAAGCTTTCTTT.

The rearrangement links TRBV5-1 to TRBJ2-7; TRBD2 is a possible D gene (6 bases). Germline CDR1 SGHRS, CDR2 YFSETQ. V lost 4 bases and J lost 4, with 30 bases in between. The CDR3 covers 19 residues. In nucleotides, the CDR3 is TGCGCCAGCAGCCCCACCGGGACTCTAAGGTTACTAGACCCATACGAGCAGTACTTC. Protein product: CASSPTGTLRLLDPYEQYF. The full variable domain, its missing parts supplied by reference TRBV5-1 and TRBJ2-7, is KAGVTQTPRYLIKTRGQQVTLSCSPISGHRSVSWYQQTPGQGLQFLFEYFSETQRNKGNFPGRFSGRQFSNSRSEMNVSTLELGDSALYLCASSPTGTLRLLDPYEQYFGPGTRLTVT.